This TCR beta chain was obtained from a study of glioma-infiltrating T cells after dendritic cell vaccination. The V and J ends lost 4 bases and 5 bases, in that order; junction bases with no gene match: 10. The CDR3 is made up of 15 amino acids. Germline CDR1 and CDR2: SGHRS and YFSETQ. No glioblastoma patient carried an isocitrate dehydrogenase mutation. Input was around 1.9 ug genomic DNA, or all available if less. The PCR used 60 V beta and 13 J beta primers. Here immunoSEQ multiplex PCR was the method, and the copy in TCRdb shows in-frame clones only, minus some. The profile shows about 73,000 clones, around 79% of them singletons.

The chain joins TRBV5-1 to TRBJ1-2, with 8 bases identical to TRBD1. Sequenced here: blood, sampled before dendritic cell vaccination. This clonotype originated in a human donor with glioblastoma. The DNA for the CDR3 is TGCGCCAGCAGCCCGGGGCCTAGACAGGGGTATGGCTACACCTTC. It yields the protein CASSPGPRQGYGYTF.